A single T cell receptor (beta chain) is shown here with its context. The antigen remains undetermined. Treated in the United States were all of the participants with HIV. Cryopreserved PBMC, at about 0.85-10 million per sample, were present before DNA extraction. Trimming pared 2 bases from V and 0 bases from J, leaving 10 bases between. From germline, CDR1 is SEHNR and CDR2 FQNEAQ (reference sequence). The CDR3 totals 15 residues. The source of the sample is a study of long-term antiretroviral therapy in people with HIV. An immunoSEQ assay, version v3.0, was performed at survey level. Some clones are missing from TCRdb's copy, which holds only in-frame ones; the method was immunoSEQ multiplex PCR. The table has 20,000 or so clones, around 81% seen once; the top ten hold 6.5% to 7.5%. Notes on the study in general: Despite increasing after ART, diversity remained lower than that of transplant donor controls. Narrower CDR3 length ranges marked HIV repertoires relative to controls.

The chain joins TRBV7-9 to TRBJ2-5; tentatively, D is TRBD2 (5 bases). This TCR derives from a man aged 45 to 65 with HIV. Source: unsorted PBMCs, taken 2.2 years after starting antiretroviral therapy. CDR3 coding DNA: TGTGCCAGCAGCTTAAGGACGGGATACCAAGAGACCCAGTACTTC. Protein product: CASSLRTGYQETQYF. The complete variable domain, with remaining parts taken from reference TRBV7-9 and TRBJ2-5, reads DTGVSQNPRHKITKRGQNVTFRCDPISEHNRLYWYRQTLGQGPEFLTYFQNEAQLEKSRLLSDRFSAERPKGSFSTLEIQRTEQGDSAMYLCASSLRTGYQETQYFGPGTRLLVL.